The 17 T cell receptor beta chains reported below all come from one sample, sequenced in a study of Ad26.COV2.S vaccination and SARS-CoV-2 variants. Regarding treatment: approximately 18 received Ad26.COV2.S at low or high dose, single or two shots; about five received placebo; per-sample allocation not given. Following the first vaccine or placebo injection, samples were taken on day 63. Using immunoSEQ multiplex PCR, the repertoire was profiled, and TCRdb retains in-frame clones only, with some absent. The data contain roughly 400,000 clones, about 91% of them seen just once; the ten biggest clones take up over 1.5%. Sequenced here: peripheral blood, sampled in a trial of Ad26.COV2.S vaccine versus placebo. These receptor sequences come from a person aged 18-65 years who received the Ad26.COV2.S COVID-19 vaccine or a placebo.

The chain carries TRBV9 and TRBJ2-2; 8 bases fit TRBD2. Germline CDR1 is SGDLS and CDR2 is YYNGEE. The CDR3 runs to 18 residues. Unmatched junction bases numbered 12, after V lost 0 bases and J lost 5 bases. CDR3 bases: TGTGCCAGCAGCGTAGACCCAGCGGGAGCGATTGGGACCGGGGAGCTGTTTTTT. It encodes CASSVDPAGAIGTGELFF. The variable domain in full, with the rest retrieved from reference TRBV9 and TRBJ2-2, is DSGVTQTPKHLITATGQRVTLRCSPRSGDLSVYWYQQSLDQGLQFLIQYYNGEERAKGNILERFSAQQFPDLHSELNLSSLELGDSALYFCASSVDPAGAIGTGELFFGEGSRLTVL.

The CDR3 DNA reads TGTGCCAGCAGCTTAGCGCGACAGTTTTTGAATCAGCCCCAGCATTTT. Protein product: CASSLARQFLNQPQHF. The rearrangement links TRBV7-2 to TRBJ1-5, with D maybe TRBD1 (5 bases). V gave up 0 bases and J gave up 4 bases, with 13 bases separating them. Germline CDR1 and CDR2: SGHTA and FQGNSA. The CDR3 covers 16 residues. Together with reference TRBV7-2 and TRBJ1-5, the CDR3 gives the full variable domain: GAGVSQSPSNKVTEKGKDVELRCDPISGHTALYWYRQSLGQGLEFLIYFQGNSAPDKSGLPSDRFSAERTGGSVSTLTIQRTQQEDSAVYLCASSLARQFLNQPQHFGDGTRLSIL.

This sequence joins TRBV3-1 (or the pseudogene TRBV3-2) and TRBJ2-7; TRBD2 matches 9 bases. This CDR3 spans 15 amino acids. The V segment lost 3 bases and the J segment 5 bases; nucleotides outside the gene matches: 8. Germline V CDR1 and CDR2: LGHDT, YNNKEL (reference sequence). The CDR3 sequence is CASSQMAGGHHEQYF. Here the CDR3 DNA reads TGTGCCAGCAGCCAGATGGCGGGGGGGCACCACGAGCAGTACTTC.

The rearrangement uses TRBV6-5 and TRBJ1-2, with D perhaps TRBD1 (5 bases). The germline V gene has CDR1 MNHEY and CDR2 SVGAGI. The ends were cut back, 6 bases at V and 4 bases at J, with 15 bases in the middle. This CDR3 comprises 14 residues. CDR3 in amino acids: CASRGGYRPYGYTF. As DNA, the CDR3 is TGTGCCAGCAGGGGGGGGTACCGCCCCTATGGCTACACCTTC.

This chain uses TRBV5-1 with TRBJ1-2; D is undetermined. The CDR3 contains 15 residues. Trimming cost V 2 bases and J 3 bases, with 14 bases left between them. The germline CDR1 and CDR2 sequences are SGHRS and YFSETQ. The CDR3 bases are TGCGCCAGCAGCTTATCATCCGGGAAGGACTATGGCTACACCTTC. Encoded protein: CASSLSSGKDYGYTF.

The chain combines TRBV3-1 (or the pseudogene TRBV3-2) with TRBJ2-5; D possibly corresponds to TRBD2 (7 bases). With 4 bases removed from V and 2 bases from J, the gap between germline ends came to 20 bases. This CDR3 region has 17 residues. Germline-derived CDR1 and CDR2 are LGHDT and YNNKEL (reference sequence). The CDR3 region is CASSPPRGRSKQETQYF. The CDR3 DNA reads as TGTGCCAGCAGCCCTCCGCGGGGGCGGAGTAAACAAGAGACCCAGTACTTC.

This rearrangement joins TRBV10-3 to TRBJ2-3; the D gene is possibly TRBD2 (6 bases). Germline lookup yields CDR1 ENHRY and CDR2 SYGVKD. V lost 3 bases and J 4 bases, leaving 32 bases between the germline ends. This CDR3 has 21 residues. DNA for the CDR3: TGTGCCATCAGTGACAAAAGGCCTCATAGCGGCTCGCAGAGTAGGGCAGATACGCAGTATTTT. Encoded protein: CAISDKRPHSGSQSRADTQYF.

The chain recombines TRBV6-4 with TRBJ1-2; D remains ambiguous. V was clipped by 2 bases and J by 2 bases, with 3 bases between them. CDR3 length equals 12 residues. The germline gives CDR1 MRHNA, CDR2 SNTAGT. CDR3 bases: TGTGCCAGCAGTGACAGGAACTATGGCTACACCTTC. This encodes CASSDRNYGYTF.

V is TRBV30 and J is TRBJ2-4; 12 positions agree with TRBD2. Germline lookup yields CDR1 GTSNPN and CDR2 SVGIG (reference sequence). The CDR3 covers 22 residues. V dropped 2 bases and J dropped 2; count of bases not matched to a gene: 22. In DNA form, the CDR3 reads TGTGCCTGGAGTCGGGGACTAGCGGGCCGGTTAGGTAGGGATAGCTCCAAAAACATTCAGTACTTC. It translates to CAWSRGLAGRLGRDSSKNIQYF.

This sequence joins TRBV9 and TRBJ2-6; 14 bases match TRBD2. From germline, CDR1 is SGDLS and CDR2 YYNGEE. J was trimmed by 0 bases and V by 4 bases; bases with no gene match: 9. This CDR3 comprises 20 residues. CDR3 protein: CASSRGLAGVTSSGANVLTF. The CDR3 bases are TGTGCCAGCAGCAGGGGACTAGCGGGAGTTACCAGCTCTGGGGCCAACGTCCTGACTTTC.

This chain's CDR3 is CASSSRGHEQYF. The CDR3 nucleotides read TGTGCCAGCAGCTCCAGGGGTCACGAGCAGTACTTC. The chain employs TRBV7-9 and TRBJ2-7, with D maybe TRBD1 (6 bases). The V end lost 4 bases, the J end lost 5 bases, and 9 bases lay between the germline ends. The germline gives CDR1 SEHNR, CDR2 FQNEAQ (reference sequence). This CDR3 has 12 amino acids. Combining the CDR3 with reference TRBV7-9 and TRBJ2-7 gives the whole variable domain DTGVSQNPRHKITKRGQNVTFRCDPISEHNRLYWYRQTLGQGPEFLTYFQNEAQLEKSRLLSDRFSAERPKGSFSTLEIQRTEQGDSAMYLCASSSRGHEQYFGPGTRLTVT.

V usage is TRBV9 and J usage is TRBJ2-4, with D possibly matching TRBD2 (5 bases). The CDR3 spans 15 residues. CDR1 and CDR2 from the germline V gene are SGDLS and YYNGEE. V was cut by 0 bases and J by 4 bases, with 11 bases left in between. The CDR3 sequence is CASSVAGGPKNIQYF. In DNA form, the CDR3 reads TGTGCCAGCAGCGTAGCCGGCGGGCCTAAAAACATTCAGTACTTC.

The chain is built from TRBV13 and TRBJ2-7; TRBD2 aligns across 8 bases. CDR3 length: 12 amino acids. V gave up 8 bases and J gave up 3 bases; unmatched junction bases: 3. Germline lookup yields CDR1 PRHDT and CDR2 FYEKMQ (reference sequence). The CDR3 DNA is TGTGCCAGCGCCGGGGGGGGCTACGAGCAGTACTTC. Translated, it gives CASAGGGYEQYF.

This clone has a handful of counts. The CDR3 coding sequence is TGTGCCAGCACCAGCGGAAGCACAGATACGCAGTATTTT. It yields the protein CASTSGSTDTQYF. This rearrangement joins TRBV9 to TRBJ2-3, with D maybe TRBD2 (5 bases). V was clipped by 6 bases and J by 0 bases, with 8 bases between them. The CDR3 loop spans 13 amino acids. The germline CDR1 and CDR2 sequences are SGDLS and YYNGEE.

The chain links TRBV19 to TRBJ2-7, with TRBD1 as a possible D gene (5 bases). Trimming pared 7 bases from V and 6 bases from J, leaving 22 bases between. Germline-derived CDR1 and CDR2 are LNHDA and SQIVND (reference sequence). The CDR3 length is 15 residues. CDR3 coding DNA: TGTGCCAGTATGAACCCTTCTCAGGGCCACTTCGAGCAGTACTTC. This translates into CASMNPSQGHFEQYF.

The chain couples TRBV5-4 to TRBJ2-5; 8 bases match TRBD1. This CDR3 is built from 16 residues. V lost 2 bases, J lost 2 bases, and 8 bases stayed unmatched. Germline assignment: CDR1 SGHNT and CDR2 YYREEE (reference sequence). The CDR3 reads CASSFPTGVLQETQYF. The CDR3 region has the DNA TGTGCCAGCAGCTTCCCGACAGGGGTATTACAAGAGACCCAGTACTTC.

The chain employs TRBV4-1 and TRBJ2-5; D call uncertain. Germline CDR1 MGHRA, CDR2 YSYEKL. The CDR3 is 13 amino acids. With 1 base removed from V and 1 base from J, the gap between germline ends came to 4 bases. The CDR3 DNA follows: TGCGCCAGCAGCCAAGCATTCCAAGAGACCCAGTACTTC. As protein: CASSQAFQETQYF.